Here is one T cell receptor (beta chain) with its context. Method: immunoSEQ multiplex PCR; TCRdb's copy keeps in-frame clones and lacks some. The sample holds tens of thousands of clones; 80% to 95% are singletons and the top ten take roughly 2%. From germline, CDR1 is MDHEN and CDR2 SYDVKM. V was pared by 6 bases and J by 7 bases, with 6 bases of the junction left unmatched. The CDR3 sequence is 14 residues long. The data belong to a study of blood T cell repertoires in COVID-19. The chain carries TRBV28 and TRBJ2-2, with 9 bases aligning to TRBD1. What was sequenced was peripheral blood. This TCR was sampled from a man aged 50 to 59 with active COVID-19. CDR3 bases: TGTGCCAGCAGCCTAACAGGGGGCGGCGGGGAGCTGTTTTTT. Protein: CASSLTGGGGELFF.